The 4 T cell receptor beta chains presented below share a single source sample, sequenced in a study of blood T cell repertoires in COVID-19. Only in-frame clones appear in the TCRdb table, and some are missing; sequencing was by immunoSEQ multiplex PCR. The profile covers 200,000 to 250,000 clones, with nearly 90% appearing a single time and approximately 12% taken by the ten largest. Input material: peripheral blood. These receptors were collected from a woman aged 18 to 35 who had recovered from COVID-19.

This chain links TRBV11-3 with TRBJ2-5; D may be TRBD1 (5 bases). This CDR3 spans 14 amino acids. The V gene's germline CDR1 is SGHNT and CDR2 YENEEA. V shed 2 bases and J shed 5 bases, with 12 bases lying between them. The CDR3 sequence is CASSLPGKGETQYF. CDR3 nucleotides: TGTGCCAGCAGCTTACCAGGGAAGGGGGAGACCCAGTACTTC.

V usage is TRBV19 and J usage is TRBJ1-1, with 7 bases lining up with TRBD1. The CDR3 contains 12 residues. Germline CDR1 is LNHDA and CDR2 is SQIVND (reference sequence). This CDR3 reads CASGTANTEAFF. Here the CDR3 DNA reads TGTGCTTCCGGGACAGCGAACACTGAAGCTTTCTTT.

The V call is TRBV7-2, the J call TRBJ2-1; D not resolved. The germline V gene encodes CDR1 SGHTA and CDR2 FQGNSA. This CDR3 has 14 amino acids. The V and J ends lost 3 bases and 2 bases respectively, with 8 bases between them. CDR3 in amino acids: CASSFIQAYNEQFF. In nucleotides, the CDR3 is TGTGCCAGCAGCTTCATCCAGGCCTACAATGAGCAGTTCTTC. The whole variable domain, filled in from reference TRBV7-2 and TRBJ2-1, reads GAGVSQSPSNKVTEKGKDVELRCDPISGHTALYWYRQSLGQGLEFLIYFQGNSAPDKSGLPSDRFSAERTGGSVSTLTIQRTQQEDSAVYLCASSFIQAYNEQFFGPGTRLTVL.

The gene calls are TRBV6-4 and TRBJ1-2; TRBD1 is a possible D gene (6 bases). The CDR3 runs to 15 residues. Trimming removed 6 bases at V and 8 bases at J, with 22 bases between. The V gene's germline CDR1 is MRHNA and CDR2 SNTAGT. CDR3 in DNA: TGTGCCAGCAGAGTCCGGACAGCCCCAAATCGGGGCTACACCTTC. Protein product: CASRVRTAPNRGYTF.